Given below is one T cell receptor beta chain in context. The sample holds many counts of this clonotype. Its antigen specificity is not known. There are no base qualities to consult, and no much larger clone falls within one base. Instrument used: Illumina HiSeq 1500. TCRdb itself trimmed the public reads at Q25 with fastp, ran MiXCR and retained productive beta chains. One record per CDR3 amino acid sequence lists the most common genes and DNA. This sample is represented by some 700,000 distinct CDR3 sequences; roughly 35% of them were singletons. The top ten constitute under 3.5% of the sample. The source of the sample is a study of T cell repertoires in cytomegalovirus infection (dated by TCRdb to the late 2010s). At the level of the whole study: Because public TCR beta signatures pointed to carriage of CMV infection together with the matching HLA type, the HLA type of each donor mattered for the analysis.

Paper-wide results and their limitations: In both this cohort and an independent roughly 330-donor cohort, the cumulative frequency of public TCR beta family members distinguished carriers of CMV infection plus the relevant HLA type. The ex vivo response was dominated by HLA-C-restricted CMV-specific TCR beta clonotypes, which also provided the single most frequent clonotype in two of eight donors.

Cut back by 2 bases and 5 bases, the V and J ends lie 10 bases apart. The germline V gene (reference sequence) yields MNHEY for CDR1 and SMNVEV for CDR2. The CDR3 covers 14 residues, taking in both the cysteine and the phenylalanine. Only CDR3 DNA is held: 42 bases, read in frame from base 1. The receptor was isolated from a human donor in good health (CMV status not recorded). Some clones in this sample may be carry-over from other donors' samples. The chain couples TRBV27 to TRBJ2-1; no D segment can be confidently identified. The sample consisted of PBMCs. The CDR3 amino acid sequence is: CASSLILADNEQFF. The nucleotide sequence is given as TGTGCCAGCAGTTTAATCCTCGCTGACAATGAGCAGTTCTTC.